A single sample gave rise to the 29 T cell receptor beta chains below, sequenced in a study of cytomegalovirus exposure and HLA in healthy donors. The PCR made use of 60 Vbeta and 13 Jbeta primers. The protocol was immunoSEQ multiplex PCR, while the TCRdb copy is restricted to in-frame clones and leaves out a portion. The sample shows 95,000 to 150,000 clones, over 9.5% of them seen only once. Sequenced material: PBMCs. Every receptor here comes from a woman aged 18-30 years in good health and CMV-seropositive.

This clone has more than one count but fewer than ten. The chain recombines TRBV30 with TRBJ1-6; the D is unclear. The germline V and J ends were trimmed by 4 bases and 0 bases, with 7 bases remaining between them. This CDR3 is 14 amino acids long. CDR1 GTSNPN and CDR2 SVGIG come from the germline V gene (reference sequence). The CDR3 region is CAWTESSYNSPLHF. CDR3 DNA: TGTGCCTGGACCGAGAGCTCCTATAATTCACCCCTCCACTTT.

The sample holds a few counts of this clone. The rearrangement joins TRBV29-1 to TRBJ2-1, with TRBD2 matching over 8 bases. Trimming at V came to 4 bases and at J to 7 bases, leaving 6 bases not matched to a gene. This CDR3 is built from 13 residues. Germline V CDR1 and CDR2: SQVTM, ANQGSEA. The CDR3 spells CSVGSGRGNEQFF. The CDR3 nucleotides are TGCAGCGTTGGGAGCGGGAGAGGGAATGAGCAGTTCTTC.

This clone was picked up a small number of times. This chain uses TRBV27 with TRBJ2-3, with TRBD2 matching 11 bases. Trimming removed 3 bases from V and 4 bases from J; junction bases left unmatched: 6. This CDR3 has 16 amino acids. Germline V CDR1 and CDR2: MNHEY, SMNVEV (reference sequence). The CDR3, as DNA: TGTGCCAGCAGTTTGTCACTAGCGGGAGTTTCAGATACGCAGTATTTT. Protein sequence: CASSLSLAGVSDTQYF.

This clone was counted between two and nine times. The chain couples TRBV25-1 to TRBJ1-2, with D possibly being TRBD1 (5 bases). Germline V CDR1 and CDR2: MGHDK, SYGVNS. This CDR3 is built from 13 residues. V lost 3 bases and J 4 bases, leaving 9 bases between the germline ends. The CDR3 DNA follows: TGTGCCAGCAGTGATGACAGCCTCTATGGCTACACCTTC. Amino acid sequence: CASSDDSLYGYTF.

The sample holds a few counts of this clone. The chain is built from TRBV20-1 and TRBJ1-1; 7 bases are shared with TRBD1. The CDR3 is 11 residues long. After removal of 7 bases from V and 7 bases from J, the junction contained 6 bases not matched to a gene. Germline V gives CDR1 DFQATT, CDR2 SNEGSKA (reference sequence). CDR3 coding DNA: TGCAGTGGCGCGACAGGGCGTGAAGCTTTCTTT. This translates into CSGATGREAFF.

Only a few counts were recorded for this clone. In the same sample, other DNA sequences code for this CDR3. This chain links TRBV6-1 with TRBJ2-7; D perhaps matches TRBD1 (5 bases). The V gene lost 9 bases and the J gene lost 3 bases, with 12 bases spanning the gap. Looked up from germline, CDR1 is MNHNS and CDR2 is SASEGT. The CDR3 has 12 residues. CDR3 bases: TGTGCCAGTAAAAAAAGGGGCTACGAGCAGTACTTC. Its translation: CASKKRGYEQYF.

This rearrangement joins TRBV28 to TRBJ1-2, with D possibly being TRBD1 (6 bases). V dropped 6 bases and J dropped 8 bases, with 13 bases sitting between them. Germline V lookup: CDR1 MDHEN, CDR2 SYDVKM. CDR3 length: 12 amino acids. The CDR3 DNA is TGTGCCAGCAGGACGGGACAAGGAGGCTACACCTTC. Protein product: CASRTGQGGYTF.

The chain carries TRBV7-6 and TRBJ2-7, with a tentative D call TRBD1 (6 bases). Germline V lookup: CDR1 SGHVS, CDR2 FNYEAQ. The ends were cut back, 2 bases at V and 6 bases at J, with 14 bases in the middle. The CDR3 covers 14 residues. The CDR3 coding sequence is TGTGCCAGCAGCTTACTTGGAGTCAGGGGCGAGCAGTACTTC. This gives the protein CASSLLGVRGEQYF.

This clone was seen more than once but under ten times. The rearrangement joins TRBV30 to TRBJ1-1; TRBD1 agrees at 7 bases. Losses at the gene ends were 5 bases for V and 5 bases for J; bases not matched to a gene: 5. CDR3 length equals 12 residues. Germline lookup yields CDR1 GTSNPN and CDR2 SVGIG (reference sequence). DNA of the CDR3: TGTGCCTGGGAACAGGGGAGGACTGAAGCTTTCTTT. It translates to CAWEQGRTEAFF. Drawing the rest from reference TRBV30 and TRBJ1-1, the complete variable domain is SQTIHQWPATLVQPVGSPLSLECTVEGTSNPNLYWYRQAAGRGLQLLFYSVGIGQISSEVPQNLSASRPQDRQFILSSKKLLLSDSGFYLCAWEQGRTEAFFGQGTRLTVV.

The CDR3 DNA sequence: TGCGCCAGCAGGGCGAGTAGCGGGAGTCTCTACAATGAGCAGTTCTTC. This sequence encodes CASRASSGSLYNEQFF. The V and J genes are TRBV5-1 and TRBJ2-1; 9 bases align to TRBD2. Trimming took 5 bases from V and 3 from J; bases not matched to a gene: 9. This CDR3 has 16 residues. Germline CDR1 SGHRS, CDR2 YFSETQ.

There are a few counts of this clone. The CDR3 loop is CASSSGGTGLYEQYF. In DNA, the CDR3 is TGTGCCAGCAGCTCAGGCGGGACAGGGTTGTACGAGCAGTACTTC. This rearrangement joins TRBV5-4 to TRBJ2-7; 9 bases match TRBD1. J was trimmed by 4 bases and V by 3 bases; bases with no gene match: 8. Germline values: CDR1 SGHNT, CDR2 YYREEE (reference sequence). This CDR3 is built from 15 residues.

There are a few counts of this clone. The chain recombines TRBV2 with TRBJ1-2; 10 bases line up with TRBD1. V was clipped by 6 bases and J by 3 bases; unmatched bases: 4. CDR1 is SNHLY and CDR2 is FYNNEI in the germline V gene. CDR3 length: 14 amino acids. The CDR3 bases are TGTGCCAGCAGGGGACAGGGGTATTACTATGGCTACACCTTC. It is translated as CASRGQGYYYGYTF.

Only a few counts were recorded for this clone. At one boundary the junction diverges from the germline segment, which might be a read error. This rearrangement joins TRBV7-9 to TRBJ2-1; D unresolved. Per the germline V gene, CDR1 is SEHNR and CDR2 is FQNEAQ (reference sequence). The CDR3 sequence is 9 residues long. CDR3 region: CASSLPSIF. As DNA, the CDR3 is TGTGCCAGCAGCTTACCCTCTATCTTC. Full variable domain (remainder filled in from reference TRBV7-9 and TRBJ2-1): DTGVSQNPRHKITKRGQNVTFRCDPISEHNRLYWYRQTLGQGPEFLTYFQNEAQLEKSRLLSDRFSAERPKGSFSTLEIQRTEQGDSAMYLCASSLPSIFGPGTRLTVL.

This clone was observed a handful of times. This sequence joins TRBV5-6 and TRBJ1-4, with a tentative D call TRBD1 (6 bases). This CDR3 has 15 amino acids. V lost 5 bases to trimming and J lost 8 bases, with 19 bases between them. Germline V gene sequence: CDR1 SGHDT, CDR2 YYEEEE. The CDR3 DNA reads TGTGCCAGCAGTCCGAACAGGGAAGCGGAGGAAAAACTGTTTTTT. It encodes CASSPNREAEEKLFF.

This clone was picked up a small number of times. The chain links TRBV5-1 to TRBJ2-3; 11 bases line up with TRBD1. CDR3 length: 14 amino acids. The germline gives CDR1 SGHRS, CDR2 YFSETQ. Trimming cost V 4 bases and J 4 bases; bases outside gene matches: 2. The CDR3 coding sequence is TGCGCCAGCAGCCCGGGACAGGGGGCAGATACGCAGTATTTT. It encodes CASSPGQGADTQYF. Looking up the rest from reference TRBV5-1 and TRBJ2-3 gives the full variable domain: KAGVTQTPRYLIKTRGQQVTLSCSPISGHRSVSWYQQTPGQGLQFLFEYFSETQRNKGNFPGRFSGRQFSNSRSEMNVSTLELGDSALYLCASSPGQGADTQYFGPGTRLTVL.

The rearrangement links TRBV30 to TRBJ2-7; TRBD2 matches 8 bases. Germline-derived CDR1 and CDR2 are GTSNPN and SVGIG (reference sequence). This CDR3 is 14 amino acids long. The V gene end was trimmed by 3 bases and the J gene end by 0 bases; junction bases not matched to a gene: 4. The CDR3 sequence is CAWRRAGVSYEQYF. The CDR3, as DNA: TGTGCCTGGAGGAGAGCGGGAGTCTCCTACGAGCAGTACTTC.

This clone was seen a handful of times. Other DNA sequences within the sample encode an identical CDR3. The V gene is TRBV20-1, the J gene TRBJ2-5; tentatively, D is TRBD2 (5 bases). Germline CDR1 reads DFQATT; CDR2 reads SNEGSKA (reference sequence). V was clipped by 6 bases and J by 5 bases, with 10 bases between them. This CDR3 region has 11 residues. The CDR3 reads CSARVGETQYF. The DNA for the CDR3 is TGCAGTGCGAGGGTGGGGGAGACCCAGTACTTC.

This clone was recorded a few times. The chain combines TRBV28 with TRBJ1-3, with TRBD1 matching over 7 bases. CDR3 length: 15 amino acids. Germline trimming cut 3 bases from V and 1 base from J; bases unmatched to any gene: 3. The V gene's germline CDR1 is MDHEN and CDR2 SYDVKM. CDR3 sequence (DNA): TGTGCCAGCAGTTTCGGGACAGCATCTGGAAACACCATATATTTT. Residues: CASSFGTASGNTIYF.

This clone was picked up a small number of times. The CDR3 sequence is CATSRGTGNTGELFF. Here the CDR3 DNA reads TGTGCCACCAGCAGAGGTACAGGGAACACCGGGGAGCTGTTTTTT. V and J are TRBV15 and TRBJ2-2; a possible D gene is TRBD1 (5 bases). Germline V lookup: CDR1 LNHNV, CDR2 YYDKDF (reference sequence). The CDR3 is made up of 15 amino acids. Trimming stripped 1 base from V and 1 base from J, with 7 bases between.

This chain links TRBV28 with TRBJ2-1; 9 nucleotides align to TRBD2. The CDR3 has 15 residues. With V trimmed by 6 bases and J by 8 bases, 11 bases remained unmatched. Germline CDR1 and CDR2: MDHEN and SYDVKM. CDR3 bases: TGTGCCAGCAGCGTTGGGGCTAGCGGGAACGATGAGCAGTTCTTC. This translates into CASSVGASGNDEQFF.

This clone turned up a few times. V and J are TRBV18 and TRBJ1-1, with D perhaps matching TRBD1 (5 bases). Trimming shortened V by 1 base and J by 5 bases, and 17 bases separated the two germline ends. This CDR3 is built from 16 residues. Germline CDR1 reads KGHSH; CDR2 reads LQKENI. CDR3 loop: CASSPRSRGEKTEAFF. DNA for the CDR3: TGTGCCAGCTCACCACGATCAAGGGGTGAGAAGACTGAAGCTTTCTTT.

This clone has a handful of counts. This chain uses TRBV27 with TRBJ2-7; 8 bases agree with TRBD2. V gave up 5 bases and J gave up 2 bases; unmatched junction bases: 8. Germline CDR1 is MNHEY and CDR2 is SMNVEV (reference sequence). The CDR3 consists of 15 residues. The CDR3 DNA is TGTGCCAGCAGTCCATTAGCGGGAAATCCCTACGAGCAGTACTTC. Its protein product is CASSPLAGNPYEQYF.

V and J are TRBV28 and TRBJ1-5, with D possibly being TRBD1 (5 bases). The V and J ends lost 7 bases and 5 bases respectively, with 15 bases between them. CDR1 and CDR2 from the germline V gene are MDHEN and SYDVKM. The CDR3 loop spans 14 amino acids. CDR3 nucleotides: TGTGCCAGCACCGGCGCGGACATGGATCAGCCCCAGCATTTT. Translation gives CASTGADMDQPQHF.

This clone was seen many times. This rearrangement joins TRBV10-2 to TRBJ2-1, with D perhaps TRBD1 (6 bases). The CDR3 is made up of 16 amino acids. In germline, CDR1 is WSHSY, CDR2 SAAADI. V was trimmed by 3 bases and J by 8 bases, leaving 20 bases between them. The chain's CDR3 is CASSDSQQGRRYEQFF. The DNA for the CDR3 is TGCGCCAGCAGTGACTCACAACAGGGACGGCGCTATGAGCAGTTCTTC.

This sequence joins TRBV5-6 and TRBJ2-5, with 8 bases aligning to TRBD2. The length of the CDR3 is 14 residues. Germline CDR1 is SGHDT and CDR2 is YYEEEE. With 5 bases clipped from V and 1 base from J, the junction kept 4 bases outside the gene matches. CDR3 sequence (DNA): TGTGCCAGCAGTCTAGCGGGTGGCCAAGAGACCCAGTACTTC. Its translation: CASSLAGGQETQYF.

This rearrangement joins TRBV28 to TRBJ1-6; D is unresolved. CDR1 is MDHEN, CDR2 SYDVKM, per germline. This CDR3 is built from 14 residues. The V end was cut by 2 bases, the J end by 6 bases, with 8 bases between. As DNA, the CDR3 is TGTGCCAGCAGTTTAATGCAGGTTAATTCACCCCTCCACTTT. Its translation is CASSLMQVNSPLHF.

This clone was observed a few times. The chain links TRBV19 to TRBJ1-3; weak D call: TRBD1 (5 bases). The CDR3 is made up of 13 amino acids. The V end was cut by 7 bases, the J end by 2 bases, with 9 bases between. Per germline, CDR1 LNHDA and CDR2 SQIVND (reference sequence). In DNA form, the CDR3 reads TGTGCCAGTAATCAGGGTGCTGGAAACACCATATATTTT. Amino acid sequence: CASNQGAGNTIYF.

V usage is TRBV15 and J usage is TRBJ1-5; no clear D gene. Germline lookup yields CDR1 LNHNV and CDR2 YYDKDF (reference sequence). V gave up 0 bases and J gave up 7 bases, with 7 bases separating them. The CDR3 consists of 13 residues. The CDR3 spells CATSRDGGQPQHF. CDR3 in DNA: TGTGCCACCAGCAGAGATGGCGGGCAGCCCCAGCATTTT. Based on the CDR3 plus reference TRBV15 and TRBJ1-5, the full variable domain is DAMVIQNPRYQVTQFGKPVTLSCSQTLNHNVMYWYQQKSSQAPKLLFHYYDKDFNNEADTPDNFQSRRPNTSFCFLDIRSPGLGDTAMYLCATSRDGGQPQHFGDGTRLSIL.

V usage is TRBV7-3 and J usage is TRBJ2-1; 7 bases are shared with TRBD2. The CDR3 length is 13 residues. The germline CDR1 and CDR2 sequences are SGHTA and FQGTGA. V shed 5 bases, J shed 5 bases, and the junction held 3 bases outside the gene matches. CDR3 sequence reads: CASSPSGNNEQFF. The CDR3 nucleotides are TGTGCCAGCAGCCCGAGCGGGAACAATGAGCAGTTCTTC.